This T cell receptor beta chain stems from a study of T cells in Graves' hyperthyroidism and ophthalmopathy. Notes on this clonotype: A single base separates this from a much larger clone, so it may be a read error.

No progression to ophthalmopathy during 18 months of follow-up defined stable disease. The CDR3 consists of 13 residues. Amplification of TCR beta CDR3 regions was performed using RNA transcripts as template. HTBI primers drove first-round RT-PCR of the TCR CDR3. One entry per CDR3 protein results from TCRdb running MiXCR on the multiplex PCR reads. The profile shows some 620,000 distinct CDR3 sequences, 15% to 20% of them singletons. The TCR comes from a woman aged 30 to 39 with Graves' hyperthyroidism. Material for sequencing was blood. The chain joins TRBV12-3 or TRBV12-4 to TRBJ1-2, with D perhaps matching TRBD1 (6 bases). In DNA form, the CDR3 reads TGTGCCAGCAGTCACACAGGGAACTATGGCTACCCCTTC. Its translation is CASSHTGNYGYPF.